A selection of T cell receptor beta chains follows, all from one sample in a study of cytomegalovirus exposure and HLA in healthy donors. Assay: immunoSEQ multiplex PCR; the TCRdb copy retains only in-frame clones and omits some. This table holds around 150,000 clones, approximately 84% found once. Input material: PBMCs. These receptors came from a young man in good health and CMV-seropositive. CDR3s include the opening cysteine and the closing phenylalanine or tryptophan. A D gene is named only where the DNA matches it firmly. Rows may omit the clone size; those that give it use once, few, many or a size class.

V,J,D,size,CDR3,DNA
TRBV2,TRBJ1-1,TRBD1,NA,CASSDGRGRGTEAFF,TGTGCCAGCAGTGATGGCAGGGGGCGAGGAACTGAAGCTTTCTTT
TRBV7-6,TRBJ2-3,NA,NA,CASSQAGTSTDTQYF,TGTGCCAGCTCTCAGGCGGGTACTAGCACAGATACGCAGTATTTT
TRBV29-1,TRBJ2-4,NA,NA,CSVRPGLAKNIQYF,TGCAGCGTCCGGCCGGGATTAGCCAAAAACATTCAGTACTTC
TRBV28,TRBJ2-7,TRBD2,NA,CASSSGTSGRQRYEQYF,TGTGCCAGCAGTTCTGGGACTAGCGGGAGACAGCGCTACGAGCAGTACTTC
TRBV7-2,TRBJ1-5,TRBD1,NA,CASSTDRSQPQHF,TGTGCCAGCAGTACGGACAGGTCTCAGCCCCAGCATTTT
TRBV25-1,TRBJ2-4,NA,NA,CASSPHGAGQNIQYF,TGTGCCAGCAGTCCTCATGGGGCAGGGCAAAACATTCAGTACTTC
TRBV28,TRBJ2-7,NA,NA,CASSLSNRPTGTQYF,TGTGCCAGCAGTTTATCAAACAGGCCAACTGGAACGCAGTACTTC
TRBV5-1,TRBJ1-5,TRBD1,few,CASSPTGPNQPQHF,TGCGCCAGCAGCCCGACAGGGCCCAATCAGCCCCAGCATTTT
TRBV7-2,TRBJ2-7,NA,NA,CASSSTYEQYF,TGTGCCAGCAGCTCCACCTACGAGCAGTACTTC
TRBV30,TRBJ1-4,NA,NA,CAWSLRGPQFF,TGTGCCTGGAGTCTAAGGGGCCCACAGTTTTTT
TRBV5-1,TRBJ2-5,TRBD1,NA,CASSFDRVETQYF,TGCGCCAGCAGCTTTGACAGGGTGGAGACCCAGTACTTC
TRBV4-3,TRBJ2-3,NA,few,CASSPPPREDTQYF,TGCGCCAGCAGCCCCCCACCCCGAGAAGATACGCAGTATTTT
TRBV27,TRBJ2-7,TRBD1,NA,CASSLSPGQGYEQYF,TGTGCCAGCAGTTTATCGCCGGGACAGGGCTACGAGCAGTACTTC
TRBV6-5,TRBJ2-7,NA,NA,CASSYSRSTTGSEQYF,TGTGCCAGCAGTTATTCTCGATCGACAACAGGTAGCGAGCAGTACTTC
TRBV16,TRBJ1-2,NA,NA,CASSQSGSYYGYTF,TGTGCCAGCAGCCAATCGGGCTCATACTATGGCTACACCTTC
TRBV6-6,TRBJ1-1,NA,NA,CASSYGGASPEAFF,TGTGCCAGCAGTTACGGTGGGGCGAGTCCTGAAGCTTTCTTT
TRBV5-6,TRBJ1-1,TRBD1,once,CASSTLRGLGTEAFF,TGTGCCAGCAGCACACTCAGGGGGCTCGGCACTGAAGCTTTCTTT
TRBV6-1,TRBJ1-5,NA,NA,CASRTLGSSNQPQHF,TGTGCCAGCAGAACTCTCGGGTCTAGCAATCAGCCCCAGCATTTT
TRBV29-1,TRBJ1-4,NA,NA,CSVEGRGSEKLFF,TGCAGCGTTGAGGGAAGGGGATCTGAAAAACTGTTTTTT
TRBV2,TRBJ1-1,TRBD1,NA,CASSKDRGLRMNTEAFF,TGTGCCAGCAGTAAGGACAGGGGGTTGAGGATGAACACTGAAGCTTTCTTT
TRBV27,TRBJ2-7,NA,NA,CASSLNVGNYEQYF,TGTGCCAGCAGTTTAAACGTGGGCAACTACGAGCAGTACTTC
TRBV18,TRBJ1-1,NA,NA,CASTVTGNTEAFF,TGTGCCAGCACTGTGACAGGGAACACTGAAGCTTTCTTT
TRBV10-2,TRBJ2-2,TRBD1,NA,CASSRTGLNTGELFF,TGCGCCAGCAGTCGGACAGGGTTGAACACCGGGGAGCTGTTTTTT
TRBV27,TRBJ1-3,TRBD1,few,CASSRDRDGNTIYF,TGTGCCAGCAGTCGGGACAGGGACGGAAACACCATATATTTT
TRBV10-3,TRBJ2-5,TRBD1,NA,CAITGQGKETQYF,TGTGCCATCACGGGACAGGGGAAAGAGACCCAGTACTTC
TRBV2,TRBJ2-7,NA,NA,CASARGLSYEQYF,TGTGCCAGCGCCAGAGGCCTGTCCTACGAGCAGTACTTC
TRBV6-6,TRBJ1-1,TRBD1,NA,CASSQPGTGGSGAFF,TGTGCCAGCAGTCAACCCGGGACAGGGGGCTCGGGGGCTTTCTTT
TRBV6-5,TRBJ2-3,NA,NA,CASSSGSLDTQYF,TGTGCCAGCAGTTCGGGGTCTTTGGATACGCAGTATTTT
TRBV19,TRBJ2-3,TRBD1,NA,CASSTPDRASTDTQYF,TGTGCCAGTAGTACCCCGGACAGGGCTAGCACAGATACGCAGTATTTT
TRBV29-1,TRBJ1-4,TRBD1,NA,CSVWLQGRDEKLFF,TGCAGCGTGTGGTTACAGGGGCGGGATGAAAAACTGTTTTTT
TRBV4-1,TRBJ2-1,TRBD2,NA,CASSQGYSGRANEQFF,TGCGCCAGCAGCCAAGGTTACAGCGGGAGGGCTAATGAGCAGTTCTTC
TRBV5-6,TRBJ2-2,TRBD2,NA,CASSSPTSGRANTGELFF,TGTGCCAGCAGCTCCCCGACTAGCGGGAGGGCGAACACCGGGGAGCTGTTTTTT
TRBV2,TRBJ2-1,TRBD1,NA,CAGSGTGGYNEQFF,TGTGCCGGGTCTGGGACAGGGGGCTACAATGAGCAGTTCTTC
TRBV2,TRBJ2-7,NA,NA,CASSSAYEQYF,TGTGCCAGCAGTTCTGCCTACGAGCAGTACTTC
TRBV29-1,TRBJ2-7,NA,NA,CSVGGQLEQYF,TGCAGCGTTGGGGGGCAACTCGAGCAGTACTTC
TRBV5-1,TRBJ1-2,NA,NA,CASSLDRLANYGYTF,TGCGCCAGCAGCTTGGACAGGTTAGCTAACTATGGCTACACCTTC
TRBV5-6,TRBJ1-5,NA,NA,CASSAGRQNQPQHF,TGTGCCAGCAGCGCGGGACGGCAAAATCAGCCCCAGCATTTT
TRBV4-1,TRBJ2-1,TRBD2,NA,CASSQDTGGEQFF,TGCGCCAGCAGCCAAGATACGGGAGGGGAGCAGTTCTTC
TRBV11-3,TRBJ2-1,NA,NA,CASSLEGAGKNEQFF,TGTGCCAGCAGCTTAGAGGGGGCAGGGAAGAATGAGCAGTTCTTC
TRBV7-6,TRBJ2-5,TRBD2,few,CASSHTSGRAGETQYF,TGTGCCAGCAGCCATACGAGCGGGAGGGCCGGTGAGACCCAGTACTTC
TRBV9,TRBJ2-1,TRBD2,NA,CASSLAGSLSSEQFF,TGTGCCAGCAGCCTAGCGGGATCCCTCTCTAGTGAGCAGTTCTTC
TRBV18,TRBJ2-1,NA,NA,CASSRLPSSYNEQFF,TGTGCCAGCAGCAGACTACCGAGCTCCTACAATGAGCAGTTCTTC
TRBV9,TRBJ1-1,NA,NA,CASSVGRATEAFF,TGTGCCAGCAGCGTAGGGCGGGCCACTGAAGCTTTCTTT
TRBV9,TRBJ2-3,NA,NA,CASSEPPVLGFSDTQYF,TGTGCCAGCAGCGAACCCCCGGTACTAGGATTCTCAGATACGCAGTATTTT
TRBV5-1,TRBJ1-1,TRBD1,once,CASSSGQGTAEAFF,TGCGCCAGCAGCTCCGGACAGGGAACGGCTGAAGCTTTCTTT
TRBV7-6,TRBJ1-4,NA,many,CASSLGTPGDGEKLFF,TGTGCCAGCAGCTTAGGGACCCCAGGGGATGGGGAAAAACTGTTTTTT
TRBV29-1,TRBJ1-2,TRBD1,once,CSVKGQARDGGDGYTF,TGCAGCGTTAAGGGACAGGCCAGAGACGGGGGAGATGGCTACACCTTC
TRBV5-1,TRBJ1-3,NA,NA,CASSLQGLSGNTIYF,TGCGCCAGCAGCTTGCAGGGCCTCTCTGGAAACACCATATATTTT